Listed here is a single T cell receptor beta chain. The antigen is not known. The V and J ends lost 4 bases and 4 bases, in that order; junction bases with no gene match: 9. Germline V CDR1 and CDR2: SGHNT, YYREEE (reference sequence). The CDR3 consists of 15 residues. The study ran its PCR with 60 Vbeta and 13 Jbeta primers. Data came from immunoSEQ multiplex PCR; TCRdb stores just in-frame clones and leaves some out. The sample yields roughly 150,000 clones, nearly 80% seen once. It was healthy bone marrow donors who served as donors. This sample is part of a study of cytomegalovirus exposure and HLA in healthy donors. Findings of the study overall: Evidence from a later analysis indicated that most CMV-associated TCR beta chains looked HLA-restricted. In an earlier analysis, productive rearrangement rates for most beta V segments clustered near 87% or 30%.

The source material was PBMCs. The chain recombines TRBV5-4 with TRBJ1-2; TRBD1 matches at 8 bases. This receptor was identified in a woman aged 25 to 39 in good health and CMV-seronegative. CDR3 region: CASSLNRGLVYGYTF. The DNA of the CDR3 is TGTGCCAGCAGCCTAAACAGGGGGTTGGTCTATGGCTACACCTTC.